This T cell receptor beta chain stems from a study of Ad26.COV2.S vaccination and SARS-CoV-2 variants. Produced via immunoSEQ multiplex PCR; TCRdb's table is partial and in-frame only. The data show about 680,000 clones, around 89% seen once. Overall study findings and caveats: Spike-specific responses of CD8+ and CD4+ T cells were reported to display substantial breadth after vaccination. Placebo recipients and vaccine recipients were similar in non-spike TCR breadth. Placebo recipients showed lower spike-specific TCR breadth than vaccinees.

Comment on this clone: Its antigen is unknown.

Treatment here: 15 to 20 received Ad26.COV2.S at low or high dose, single or two shots; roughly 5 received placebo; per-sample allocation not given. All samples were drawn on day 63, counting from the first vaccine or placebo injection. Vaccine was an Ad26 vector expressing Wuhan-strain SARS-CoV-2 spike. V lost 5 bases to trimming and J lost 5 bases, with 15 bases between them. Germline V gene sequence: CDR1 SGHTA, CDR2 FQGNSA. The CDR3 is made up of 14 amino acids. Sequenced here: peripheral blood, sampled in a trial of Ad26.COV2.S vaccine versus placebo. This clonotype was sampled from a person aged 18 to 59 who received the Ad26.COV2.S COVID-19 vaccine or a placebo. This chain uses TRBV7-2 with TRBJ2-5; D may be TRBD2 (6 bases). This CDR3 reads CASSEDYRRETQYF. CDR3 DNA sequence: TGTGCCAGCAGCGAGGACTACCGCCGGGAGACCCAGTACTTC.